The source of this T cell receptor (beta chain) is a study of shared clonotypes between healthy human individuals. Overall study results and limits: Since donors were few, the genetic and exposure-history diversity represented was limited.

TCRdb keeps only in-frame clones here, not all; method: immunoSEQ multiplex PCR. The repertoire holds around 200,000 clones, with approximately 62% as singletons. The J segment lost 0 bases and the V segment lost 1 base, leaving 4 bases of the junction unmatched. The CDR3 is 16 amino acids. CDR1 and CDR2 (germline): SGHNT, YYREEE (reference sequence). This clone appeared a few times. The antigen is undetermined. The rearrangement joins TRBV5-4 to TRBJ2-4; 7 positions agree with TRBD2. The TCR was taken from a man under 40 in good health. Sequenced input: memory CD4+ T cells sorted from blood. Subset of the sample: CD45RA-negative fraction. CDR3 residues: CASSLSSGVAKNIQYF. The CDR3 DNA follows: TGTGCCAGCAGCTTGTCTAGCGGAGTAGCCAAAAACATTCAGTACTTC.